This T cell receptor beta chain was observed in a study of cytomegalovirus exposure and HLA in healthy donors. Whole-study context: Earlier sequencing of approximately 200 million T cells yielded under 120 million unique TCR beta sequences.

Study results and limitations: A likely sequencing artifact accounted for one observed cluster of highly shared sequence variants. Indistinguishable V segments such as TRBV6-2 and TRBV6-3 were excluded.

Regarding donors, all were healthy bone marrow donors. Of note for this clone: Antigen unknown.

PCR used 60 Vbeta primers and 13 Jbeta primers. Using immunoSEQ multiplex PCR, the repertoire was profiled, and TCRdb retains in-frame clones only, with some absent. This sample's clone table lists roughly 60,000 clones. Per the germline V gene, CDR1 is MGHRA and CDR2 is YSYEKL. Trimming at V came to 4 bases and at J to 8 bases, leaving 8 bases not matched to a gene. The CDR3 runs 14 residues. The genes are TRBV4-1 and TRBJ1-2; 9 bases fit TRBD1. The sequenced sample was PBMCs. This clonotype originated in a male donor in good health and CMV-seronegative. The CDR3 protein is CASSRTGGADGYTF. For the CDR3, the DNA is TGCGCCAGCAGCCGTACAGGGGGCGCGGACGGCTACACCTTC.